This T cell receptor beta chain came from a study of cytomegalovirus exposure and HLA in healthy donors. Study-level background: Out of 398 genotyped donors, roughly 80% belonged to the Caucasian-associated ancestry cluster.

The PCR was carried out with 60 Vbeta primers and 13 Jbeta primers. The repertoire was sequenced with immunoSEQ multiplex PCR; TCRdb's copy has only in-frame clones and lacks some. The top ten clones hold about a third of a sample with about 85,000 clones, under 90% of them seen once. Whole-study findings and limits: Among TCR beta chains of equal frequency, HLA-associated ones were more clonally expanded in a later analysis. Later analysis showed TCR association rates varying by HLA locus, highest for DRB1 and lowest for HLA-C. In an earlier analysis, most TCR beta V segments were productive about 87% or about 30% of the time.

Regarding this clone: Its antigen is unidentified.

The origin of this receptor is a man between 45 and 60 years old in good health and CMV-seropositive. The sequenced sample consisted of PBMCs.

The CDR3 DNA is TGTGCCAGCAGCCTTAATGCCTTCTTAGCGGAGAGCACAGATACGCAGTATTTT. Its translation: CASSLNAFLAESTDTQYF. The chain recombines TRBV11-1 with TRBJ2-3, with D tentatively TRBD2 (6 bases). This CDR3 is 18 amino acids long. Between the trimmed V and J ends, which lost 5 bases and 0 bases, there was a span of 21 bases. Per the germline V gene, CDR1 is SGHAT and CDR2 is FQDESV (reference sequence).